This T cell receptor (beta chain) comes out of a study of shared clonotypes between healthy human individuals. The study's findings and limits: Owing to a small donor count, the genetic and exposure-history diversity represented was limited.

Assay: immunoSEQ multiplex PCR; the TCRdb copy retains only in-frame clones and omits some. The sample contains about 1 million clones, around 75% of which appear only once. This clone has just a few counts. Its antigen remains unknown. Trimming took off 3 bases at V and 7 bases at J, with 7 bases between the two ends. Germline CDR1 is LGHNT and CDR2 is FRNRAP. The CDR3 sequence is 12 residues long. V usage is TRBV12-5 and J usage is TRBJ2-1; D unclear. The sequence was obtained from a man between 18 and 29 years old in good health. Sequenced: memory CD4+ T cells sorted from blood. Specified subset: CD45RA-negative fraction. CDR3 sequence reads: CASGLGFNEQFF. The DNA of the CDR3 is TGTGCTAGTGGTTTAGGGTTTAATGAGCAGTTCTTC. The complete variable domain, with remaining parts taken from reference TRBV12-5 and TRBJ2-1, reads DARVTQTPRHKVTEMGQEVTMRCQPILGHNTVFWYRQTMMQGLELLAYFRNRAPLDDSGMPKDRFSAEMPDATLATLKIQPSEPRDSAVYFCASGLGFNEQFFGPGTRLTVL.